This T cell receptor beta chain came from a study of blood T cell repertoires in COVID-19. Whole-study context: The analysed material was cDNA or gDNA that came from T cells, B-cell-depleted T cells, or PBMCs.

As originally analysed: Researchers report that nucleated cell counts were estimated from reference gene primer amplification. Data came from immunoSEQ multiplex PCR; TCRdb stores just in-frame clones and leaves some out. V and J calls and clone size follow that table, whereas D and trimming were derived from the DNA. Of hundreds of thousands of clones listed, about 90% are singletons. The receptor was isolated from a man aged 35 to 55 with acute or convalescent COVID-19. Sequencing input: peripheral blood.

As DNA, the CDR3 is TGTGCCATCAGTGAGCGGACTCGAGGCGGGGAGCTGTTTTTT. Translated, it gives CAISERTRGGELFF. The V and J genes are TRBV10-3 and TRBJ2-2, with TRBD2 as a possible D gene (5 bases). The V gene lost 2 bases and the J gene lost 7 bases, with 11 bases spanning the gap. This CDR3 is built from 14 residues. From germline, CDR1 is ENHRY and CDR2 SYGVKD.